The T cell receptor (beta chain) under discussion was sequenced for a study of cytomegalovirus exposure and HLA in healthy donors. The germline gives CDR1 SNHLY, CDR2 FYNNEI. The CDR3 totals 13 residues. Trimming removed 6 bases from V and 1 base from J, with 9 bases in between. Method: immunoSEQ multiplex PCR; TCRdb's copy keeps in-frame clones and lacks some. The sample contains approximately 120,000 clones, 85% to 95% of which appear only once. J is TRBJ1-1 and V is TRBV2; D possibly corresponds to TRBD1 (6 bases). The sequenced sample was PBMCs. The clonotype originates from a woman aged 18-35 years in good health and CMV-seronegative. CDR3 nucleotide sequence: TGTGCCAGCAGGCTGGGGGCGAACACTGAAGCTTTCTTT. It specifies CASRLGANTEAFF.